This T cell receptor beta chain was identified during a study of blood T cells in healthy people across ages. The study's findings and limits: As age increased, TCR beta diversity per million T cells fell in a roughly linear fashion.

A second PCR, run for about 7 to 11 cycles, used a sample-barcoded 5' primer plus a J-beta primer mix. TCRdb passed the 5' RACE reads through MiXCR, listing each CDR3 protein once. The table records about a million distinct CDR3 sequences, roughly 51% of them present only once. This clonotype has only a few counts. The antigen remains undetermined. Material for sequencing was blood. The TCR was taken from a woman aged 55 to 70 in good health.

CDR3 loop: CASSELGQLNIQYF. The CDR3 coding sequence is TGTGCCAGCAGTGAACTGGGACAATTAAACATTCAGTACTTC. V usage is TRBV6-1 and J usage is TRBJ2-4; weak D call: TRBD1 (6 bases). Germline lookup yields CDR1 MNHNS and CDR2 SASEGT. Trimming stripped 2 bases from V and 6 bases from J, with 11 bases between. The CDR3 contains 14 residues.